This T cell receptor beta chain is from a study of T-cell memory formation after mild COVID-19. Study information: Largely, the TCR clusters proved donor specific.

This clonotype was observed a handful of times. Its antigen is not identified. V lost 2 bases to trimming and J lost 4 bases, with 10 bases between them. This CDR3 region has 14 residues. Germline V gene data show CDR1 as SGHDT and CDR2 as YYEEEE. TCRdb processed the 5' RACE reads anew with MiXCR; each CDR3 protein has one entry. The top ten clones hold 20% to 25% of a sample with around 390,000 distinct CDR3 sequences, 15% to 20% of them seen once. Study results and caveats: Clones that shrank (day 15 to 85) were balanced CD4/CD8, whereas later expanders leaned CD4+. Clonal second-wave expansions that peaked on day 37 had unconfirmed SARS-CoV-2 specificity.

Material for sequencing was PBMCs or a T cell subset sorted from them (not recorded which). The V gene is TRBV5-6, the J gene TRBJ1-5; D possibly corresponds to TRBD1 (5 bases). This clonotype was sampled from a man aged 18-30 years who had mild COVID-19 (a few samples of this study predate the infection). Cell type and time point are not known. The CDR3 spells CASSFWGGNQPQHF. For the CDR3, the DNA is TGTGCCAGCAGCTTCTGGGGGGGAAATCAGCCCCAGCATTTT.